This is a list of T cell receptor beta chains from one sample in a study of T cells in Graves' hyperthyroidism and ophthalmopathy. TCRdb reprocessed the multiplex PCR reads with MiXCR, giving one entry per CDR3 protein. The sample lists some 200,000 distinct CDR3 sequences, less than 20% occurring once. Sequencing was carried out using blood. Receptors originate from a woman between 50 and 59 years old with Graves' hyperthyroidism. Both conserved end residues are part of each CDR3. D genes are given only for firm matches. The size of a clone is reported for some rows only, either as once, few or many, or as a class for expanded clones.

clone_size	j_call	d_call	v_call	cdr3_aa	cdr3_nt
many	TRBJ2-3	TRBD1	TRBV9	CASSVGDRTGGVDTQYF	TGTGCCAGCAGCGTCGGAGATAGGACAGGGGGCGTAGATACGCAGTATTTT
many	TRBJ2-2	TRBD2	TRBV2	CASRPGLAGIVAFTGELFF	TGTGCCAGCAGGCCGGGACTAGCGGGAATTGTAGCCTTCACCGGGGAGCTGTTTTTT
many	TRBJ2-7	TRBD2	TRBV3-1	CATRTSGSSYEQYF	TGTGCCACCCGGACTAGCGGAAGCTCCTACGAGCAGTACTTC
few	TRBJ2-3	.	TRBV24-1	CATSDPCPTDTQYF	TGTGCCACCAGTGACCCCTGTCCCACAGATACGCAGTATTTT
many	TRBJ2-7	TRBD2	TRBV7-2	CASSLALGLVLYEQYF	TGTGCCAGCAGCTTAGCGCTGGGACTAGTTTTGTACGAGCAGTACTTC
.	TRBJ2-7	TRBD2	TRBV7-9	CASSARTSGGGYERYF	TGTGCCAGCAGCGCCCGGACTAGCGGAGGGGGTTACGAGCGGTACTTC
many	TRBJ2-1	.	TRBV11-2	CASSLVFEQFF	TGTGCCAGCAGCTTAGTTTTTGAGCAGTTCTTC
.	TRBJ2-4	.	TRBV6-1	CASSRDGTKNIQYF	TGTGCCAGCAGCCGGGACGGAACCAAAAACATTCAGTACTTC
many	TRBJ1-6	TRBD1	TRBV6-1	CAGSRGFDNSPLHF	TGTGCCGGATCCAGGGGGTTCGATAATTCACCCCTCCACTTT
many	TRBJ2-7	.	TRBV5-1	CASSRVEEEQYF	TGCGCCAGCAGCCGGGTGGAGGAGGAGCAGTACTTC
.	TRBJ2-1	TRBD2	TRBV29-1	CSVDGTSERNEQFF	TGCAGCGTTGACGGGACTAGCGAGCGCAATGAGCAGTTCTTC
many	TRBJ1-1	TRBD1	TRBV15	CATSRRQGANTEAFF	TGTGCCACCAGCAGAAGACAGGGGGCGAACACTGAAGCTTTCTTT
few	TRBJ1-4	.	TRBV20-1	CSARDVNEKLFF	TGCAGTGCTAGGGACGTCAATGAAAAACTGTTTTTT
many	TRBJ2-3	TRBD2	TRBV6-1	CASRRVRLAGGGADTQYF	TGTGCCAGCAGAAGGGTTCGACTAGCGGGAGGCGGAGCAGATACGCAGTATTTT
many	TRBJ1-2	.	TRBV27	CASSPLDRDNYGYTF	TGTGCCAGCAGCCCTCTTGACCGGGATAACTATGGCTACACCTTC
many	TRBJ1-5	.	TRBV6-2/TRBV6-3	CASSYGQTQHF	TGTGCCAGCAGTTACGGACAGACCCAGCATTTT
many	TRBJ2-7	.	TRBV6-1	CASETDVPYEQYF	TGTGCCAGCGAGACAGATGTGCCCTACGAGCAGTACTTC
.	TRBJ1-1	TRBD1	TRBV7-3	CASSLGDSLNTEAFF	TGTGCCAGCAGCTTAGGGGACAGTTTGAACACTGAAGCTTTCTTT
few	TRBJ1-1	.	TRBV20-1	CSASPTFTATGTEAFF	TGCAGTGCTAGCCCCACATTCACAGCAACAGGTACTGAAGCTTTCTTT
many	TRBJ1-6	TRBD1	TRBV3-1	CASSRDRGLSPLHF	TGTGCCAGCAGTAGGGACAGGGGGTTATCACCCCTCCACTTT
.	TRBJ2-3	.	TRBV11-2	CASSQWSNTQYF	TGCGCCAGCAGCCAGTGGAGCAATACGCAGTATTTT
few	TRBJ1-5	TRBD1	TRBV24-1	CATSETGTGSNQPQHF	TGTGCCACCAGTGAAACCGGGACAGGGAGCAATCAGCCCCAGCATTTT
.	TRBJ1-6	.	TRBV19	CASRTGAETLISPLHF	TGTGCCAGTCGTACCGGGGCTGAGACCTTGATTTCACCCCTCCACTTT
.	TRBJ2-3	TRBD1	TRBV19	CASSGFRDRGTDTQYF	TGTGCCAGTAGTGGATTCCGGGACAGGGGCACAGATACGCAGTATTTT
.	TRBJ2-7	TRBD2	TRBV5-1	CASSWGLAGGSEQYF	TGCGCCAGCAGCTGGGGACTAGCGGGAGGAAGCGAGCAGTACTTC
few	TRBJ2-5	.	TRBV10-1	CASSDLPGSVETQYF	TGCGCCAGCAGTGACCTTCCAGGTAGCGTGGAGACCCAGTACTTC
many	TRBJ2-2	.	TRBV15	CATSGRLGDTGELFF	TGTGCCACCAGCGGAAGACTAGGGGACACCGGGGAGCTGTTTTTT